Listed here are 16 T cell receptor beta chains from one sample, sequenced in a study of neoadjuvant anti-PD-1 for oral cavity cancer. Sequencing used immunoSEQ multiplex PCR; TCRdb keeps in-frame clones, though not all of them. The sample holds 75,000 to 100,000 clones, roughly four fifths seen once. Sequencing was performed on PBMCs, taken before nivolumab (anti-PD-1) treatment. The receptors stem from a person aged 40 to 85 with oral cavity squamous cell carcinoma.

The rearrangement links TRBV6-5 to TRBJ2-7, with 9 bases matching TRBD1. V lost 6 bases to trimming and J lost 3 bases; unmatched junction nucleotides: 3. The CDR3 has 13 amino acids. Germline V gene sequence: CDR1 MNHEY, CDR2 SVGAGI. CDR3 bases: TGTGCCAGCAGATCGGGACAGGGCTACGAGCAGTACTTC. Translating gives CASRSGQGYEQYF.

This clone was counted a single time. The genes are TRBV19 and TRBJ1-5; D unclear. V lost 8 bases and J 3 bases, leaving 11 bases between the germline ends. The germline gives CDR1 LNHDA, CDR2 SQIVND (reference sequence). The CDR3 has 13 amino acids. DNA for the CDR3: TGTGCCAGTTCAAACAGCGACAATCAGCCCCAGCATTTT. Encoded protein: CASSNSDNQPQHF.

V and J are TRBV29-1 and TRBJ2-2; D is ambiguous. Trimming cost V 3 bases and J 7 bases, with 15 bases left between them. Germline V gene sequence: CDR1 SQVTM, CDR2 ANQGSEA. The length of the CDR3 is 14 residues. The CDR3 loop reads CSVEWQSRRGELFF. CDR3 nucleotide sequence: TGCAGCGTTGAGTGGCAGTCACGACGCGGGGAGCTGTTTTTT.

The chain couples TRBV5-8 to TRBJ1-2; 7 nucleotides match TRBD1. V shed 0 bases, J shed 2 bases, and the junction held 4 bases outside the gene matches. The CDR3 covers 15 residues. Germline V gene sequence: CDR1 SGHTS, CDR2 YDEGEE. This CDR3 reads CASSLGGTANYGYTF. CDR3 DNA: TGTGCCAGCAGCTTGGGCGGGACAGCCAACTATGGCTACACCTTC.

This rearrangement joins TRBV30 to TRBJ1-1; D is unresolved. Germline V gives CDR1 GTSNPN, CDR2 SVGIG (reference sequence). The CDR3 runs to 14 residues. The V gene lost 3 bases and the J gene lost 7 bases, with 18 bases spanning the gap. The CDR3 loop reads CAWRRNSGVGEAFF. DNA for the CDR3: TGTGCCTGGAGGCGTAACAGTGGGGTTGGTGAAGCTTTCTTT.

The V call is TRBV7-6, the J call TRBJ2-3; maybe TRBD2 (5 bases). Germline CDR1 reads SGHVS; CDR2 reads FNYEAQ. This CDR3 spans 12 amino acids. Trimming cost V 5 bases and J 2 bases, with 5 bases left between them. The CDR3, as DNA: TGTGCCAGCAGCCGGGACACAGATACGCAGTATTTT. It encodes CASSRDTDTQYF. Based on the CDR3 plus reference TRBV7-6 and TRBJ2-3, the full variable domain is GAGVSQSPRYKVTKRGQDVALRCDPISGHVSLYWYRQALGQGPEFLTYFNYEAQQDKSGLPNDRFSAERPEGSISTLTIQRTEQRDSAMYRCASSRDTDTQYFGPGTRLTVL.

The J gene is TRBJ1-1, the V gene TRBV2, with unresolved D. Germline V gene sequence: CDR1 SNHLY, CDR2 FYNNEI. The CDR3 is 12 amino acids. Trimming left V 4 bases short and J 5 bases short, with 8 bases between. The CDR3 DNA sequence: TGTGCCAGCAGTGCTACTGGGACTGAAGCTTTCTTT. Protein sequence: CASSATGTEAFF.

This chain connects TRBV30 to TRBJ1-3; 7 nucleotides agree with TRBD1. CDR3 length equals 15 residues. The ends lost 3 bases at V and 0 bases at J; junction bases unmatched: 5. CDR1 and CDR2 from the germline V gene are GTSNPN and SVGIG (reference sequence). CDR3: CAWRRGQSSGNTIYF. Here the CDR3 DNA reads TGTGCCTGGAGAAGGGGGCAGAGCTCTGGAAACACCATATATTTT.

The chain uses TRBV6-5 and TRBJ2-1; 7 bases fit TRBD2. Germline CDR1 MNHEY, CDR2 SVGAGI. This CDR3 has 14 residues. V dropped 8 bases and J dropped 9; count of bases not matched to a gene: 13. The CDR3 loop reads CASRLASEIGEQFF. CDR3 coding DNA: TGTGCCAGCCGACTAGCCAGCGAGATTGGTGAGCAGTTCTTC.

The chain couples TRBV19 to TRBJ1-2; 8 bases match TRBD1. CDR3 size: 14 residues. J gave up 6 bases and V 7 bases, and 10 bases lay outside the gene matches. Germline CDR1 is LNHDA and CDR2 is SQIVND (reference sequence). The CDR3 nucleotides read TGTGCCAGTATGGAGACAGGGGTATACAATGGCTACACCTTC. Its translation is CASMETGVYNGYTF. The full variable domain, with the rest looked up from reference TRBV19 and TRBJ1-2, is DGGITQSPKYLFRKEGQNVTLSCEQNLNHDAMYWYRQDPGQGLRLIYYSQIVNDFQKGDIAEGYSVSREKKESFPLTVTSAQKNPTAFYLCASMETGVYNGYTFGSGTRLTVV.

The J gene is TRBJ1-4, the V gene TRBV7-9, with 9 bases lining up with TRBD1. Germline trimming cut 5 bases from V and 6 bases from J; bases unmatched to any gene: 7. Germline CDR1 is SEHNR and CDR2 is FQNEAQ (reference sequence). This CDR3 has 15 residues. CDR3 DNA: TGTGCCAGCAGCCAAAACAGGGGGCTTTATGAAAAACTGTTTTTT. Amino acids: CASSQNRGLYEKLFF. The full variable domain, with the rest looked up from reference TRBV7-9 and TRBJ1-4, is DTGVSQNPRHKITKRGQNVTFRCDPISEHNRLYWYRQTLGQGPEFLTYFQNEAQLEKSRLLSDRFSAERPKGSFSTLEIQRTEQGDSAMYLCASSQNRGLYEKLFFGSGTQLSVL.

The chain uses TRBV7-9 and TRBJ2-5; 9 bases line up with TRBD1. The V gene's germline CDR1 is SEHNR and CDR2 FQNEAQ (reference sequence). J lost 3 bases, V lost 5 bases, and 7 bases had no gene match. This CDR3 spans 15 amino acids. CDR3 DNA sequence: TGTGCCAGCAGCCTGGGACAGGGTAGAGAAGAGACCCAGTACTTC. Translation: CASSLGQGREETQYF. The whole variable domain, remainder taken from reference TRBV7-9 and TRBJ2-5, is DTGVSQNPRHKITKRGQNVTFRCDPISEHNRLYWYRQTLGQGPEFLTYFQNEAQLEKSRLLSDRFSAERPKGSFSTLEIQRTEQGDSAMYLCASSLGQGREETQYFGPGTRLLVL.

Only a few counts were recorded for this clone. The chain is built from TRBV7-2 and TRBJ1-3; unclear D gene. V dropped 5 bases and J dropped 0 bases, with 8 bases sitting between them. The CDR3 is made up of 14 amino acids. CDR1 and CDR2 from the germline V gene are SGHTA and FQGNSA. CDR3 in amino acids: CASSDRYSGNTIYF. The CDR3 DNA is TGTGCCAGCAGCGATCGCTACTCTGGAAACACCATATATTTT.

The rearrangement uses TRBV15 and TRBJ2-7; D not resolved. The CDR3 extends over 14 amino acids. Trimming stripped 0 bases from V and 3 bases from J, with 9 bases between. CDR1 LNHNV and CDR2 YYDKDF come from the germline V gene (reference sequence). The CDR3 nucleotides are TGTGCCACCAGCAGAGAGGGCCTTGGCTACGAGCAGTACTTC. It translates to CATSREGLGYEQYF.

Comments on this clone: At one of its ends the junction is not consistent with the germline gene, which may arise from a read error. The J gene is TRBJ1-4, the V gene TRBV18; D remains ambiguous. This CDR3 has 16 amino acids. The germline CDR1 and CDR2 sequences are KGHSH and LQKENI. This CDR3 is CASSPGVPDLNGKLFF. CDR3 nucleotide sequence: TGTGCCAGCTCACCAGGGGTGCCCGACCTGAATGGAAAACTGTTTTTT.

The chain recombines TRBV2 with TRBJ2-2, with D possibly matching TRBD1 (5 bases). Germline lookup yields CDR1 SNHLY and CDR2 FYNNEI. Deletions cut 5 bases from V and 6 bases from J, with 16 bases between. The CDR3 extends over 15 amino acids. The CDR3 DNA reads as TGTGCCAGCAGTCCAGGGTTTGCTTTAGCCGGGGAGCTGTTTTTT. Translated, it gives CASSPGFALAGELFF.